This TCR beta chain is drawn from a study of T cells after posttransplantation cyclophosphamide (dated by TCRdb to about 2016). Notes on the research overall: Using TRB sequencing, the study followed how the T cell repertoire reconstituted after myeloablative bone marrow transplantation in which posttransplantation cyclophosphamide served as GVHD prophylaxis. Antigen receptor sequencing covered samples from about 40 PTCy-treated patients and 16 of their related bone marrow donors. TRB sequencing was performed on blood from all 35 or so PTCy patients with 1-year posttransplant specimens. TRB sequencing was also done on up to about 3 additional blood samples from 2 to 5.2 years after transplant in 3 patients, and on pretransplant blood from several patients. Because TRA and TRB clonality correlated tightly in about 9 samples, the subsequent TCR analyses were limited to TRB only. Public TRB sequences were checked against a database of over 3,600 sequences associated with responses to pathogens, tumor antigens, self-antigens and alloantigens.

As to this clone: This receptor's antigen is unknown. Base-call qualities are not available, and no considerably larger clone is one nucleotide away.

What the research found in general, with its limitations: The TRB repertoires of T cells infiltrating skin or GI tract showed only limited overlap with the TRB repertoires of T cells in blood. Donor-recipient similarity was low at 1-2 months but rose over the first year, and later blood repertoires were often dominated by donor CD8+ memory clones. Across roughly 45 patients, recipient CMV seropositivity and CMV reactivation were highly associated with TRB clonality; PTCy diversity was similar to CNI/methotrexate controls.

TRB sequencing was run on genomic DNA with either the immunoSEQ assay at survey resolution or the hsTCRB kit. In the source study's methods: The immunoSEQ software was used for initial read processing, and the LymphoSeq R package was used for repertoire analyses. Clonality was calculated as 1 minus normalized Shannon entropy, and the Gini coefficient was also calculated for each TRB dataset. Phenotypes of unsorted samples were inferred by mapping TRB sequences from sorted subsets of the recipient or donor onto unsorted samples of the same recipient. TCRdb took over this immuneACCESS table, retaining in-frame rearrangements with V and J assigned. Such tables are incomplete; in checked studies, under half of the missing clones stem from an unresolved V gene, and the remainder is unexplained. V and J calls and clone size are given by that table; D and trimming were obtained from the DNA. A total of about 9,100 clones appear in this sample, 98% of them only once. The top ten clones comprise approximately 0.28% of the sample.

V is cut by 2 bases and J by 8 bases, and the space between the germline ends is 24 bases. Per the germline V gene, MNHNS is the CDR1 and SASEGT is the CDR2. The CDR3 measures 17 amino acids from cysteine to phenylalanine. Only CDR3 DNA is held: 51 bases, read in frame from base 1. On the day of marrow donation, related bone marrow donors gave peripheral blood samples. Naive T cells were defined as viable CD3+CD4+ or CD3+CD8+ cells that were CCR7+CD45RA+CD45RO-CD95-CD27+CD28+. Mononuclear cells from peripheral blood and bone marrow were separated by Ficoll-Hypaque density centrifugation and then cryopreserved. Sorting of CD4+ and CD8+ T cells, including naive and memory subsets, was performed by FACS on a FACSAria II.

Material for sequencing was naive CD8+ T cells sorted from PBMCs. The rearrangement combines TRBV6-1 with TRBJ1-1; D gene: possibly TRBD1, on 6 matching bases. The source of this sequence is a man over 45 in good health, CMV-negative, and a related stem cell transplant donor. The CDR3 region has the sequence CASSEYGGANGWSEAFF. The nucleotide sequence reads as follows: TGTGCCAGCAGTGAATATGGGGGGGCGAATGGCTGGTCGGAAGCTTTCTTT.